This T cell receptor (beta chain) comes out of a study of cytomegalovirus exposure and HLA in healthy donors (dated by TCRdb to 2016 to 2017). Some background on the complete study: According to an earlier analysis of several hundred of the donors, about 179 million T cells yielded 90 million to 130 million unique TCR beta sequences and about 300 Gb of sequence data. To predict cytomegalovirus infection status, the study combined high-throughput TCR immunosequencing, statistical association of individual TCRs with disease status, and machine learning. The genetic ancestry cluster associated with self-reported Caucasian donors included 80% to 90% of the 398 genotyped donors. Rather than using new phenotypic data, the later analysis identified candidate immune exposures from TCR beta sequences and from how often those sequences occurred across donors. All discovery cohort repertoires had been generated using a single sequencing platform. Among 300 to 500 genotyped donors of the cohort, an average of around 240,000 unique TCR beta nucleotide sequences was sequenced per donor, of which approximately 19% were non-productive. In an earlier analysis of 500 to 650 of the donors, high-throughput TCR beta sequencing was used to judge whether each TCR beta V gene segment behaved as functional or pseudogenic. Several DR-DQ haplotypes were handled as single units for association and clustering because linkage in the cohort was strong. The study used immunosequencing to profile the T cell repertoires of 666 subjects and linked those repertoires to cytomegalovirus serostatus. A later analysis re-examined previously published TCR beta repertoires from over 500 donors and added high-resolution HLA genotyping to investigate patterns of TCR occurrence. HLA typing included class I and class II loci at four-digit resolution. Roughly 290 gigabases of sequencing data and around 80 million unique TCR sequences made up an early release that covered under 750 HLA-typed donors. Typing coverage differed by locus: A, B, C, DRB1 and DQB1 were typed in about 620-640 donors, DQA1 in around 500, DPA1 in some 600, and DPB1 in approximately 450. Alongside the repertoire data, information on donor age, sex, ethnicity and CMV serostatus was compiled. Genome-wide SNP genotypes for about 65% of the roughly 670 donors were used in a later genetic analysis, which treated that subset as a discovery cohort. A separate validation cohort of some 130 different subjects was used in addition to the 666-subject first cohort. The study was designed to test whether signatures of past pathogen exposure could be identified by cataloging public T cell receptors. Paper-wide results and their limitations: In this cohort, only TCR beta chains were sequenced, and detectable features were limited by the absence of alpha or paired-chain data. A later analysis reported that several top co-occurrence clusters appeared linked to parvovirus B19, influenza, CMV and Epstein-Barr virus. Correlated functional status among segregating V segments might reflect linkage disequilibrium, but an unknown experimental factor could not be ruled out. In a later genetic analysis, fewer N-insertions in productive TCRs were reported among donors in an Asian-associated ancestry cluster than the 666-donor mean. Presence/absence analyses assumed roughly uniform sequencing depth across donors, an assumption that may not hold. A further reported finding was that TCR beta sequences accurately predicted the HLA-A and HLA-B alleles for most subjects in the first cohort. A cluster of highly shared sequence variants was judged likely to be a technical artifact of the sequencing pipeline. In vitro tests confirmed that three of the cytomegalovirus-associated TCR beta chains recognize cytomegalovirus antigens. Broadly in line with IMGT annotations, most TCR beta V segments showed up in productive rearrangements about 87% or about 30% of the time in an earlier analysis of some 590 of the donors. In the study, around 150 TCR beta chains were listed as associated with cytomegalovirus. Some IMGT-functional V segments, including TRBV6-2 and TRBV6-3, could not be told apart with the 87-base-pair reads, so those segments were excluded. Most TCR sequences were observed very rarely across donors, whereas some public TCRs were present in many individuals. HLA typing was unavailable for some donors at each locus, so association tests used only the typed subset. The authors suggested that the approach could potentially be extended to other disease states and immunological phenotypes. In a later analysis, more than 15,000 TCR beta sequences were associated with specific HLA alleles at a false discovery rate of 0.05. An association between a missense DCLRE1C variant and V-gene and J-gene trimming of TCR beta chains was found in a later genetic analysis and replicated in an independent cohort. In a later analysis, HLA-associated TCR beta chains showed more clonal expansion and lower generation probabilities than non-associated chains that were equally common. For the cohort, immune exposure information was limited to CMV serostatus. When HLA alleles, especially DR and DQ, strongly co-occurred, attributing TCR associations to individual alleles was difficult. Because counts were too low, roughly 18 rarely observed V segments, including chromosome 9 orphons, were left out of the earlier analysis of some 600 of the donors. In both the original and validation cohorts, the classifier was reported to diagnose cytomegalovirus status with high specificity and sensitivity. A later analysis found that TCR association rates varied across HLA loci, with DRB1 alleles showing the most associated TCRs and HLA-C alleles the fewest. In a later analysis, most CMV-associated TCR beta chains were found to appear HLA-restricted, with HLA associations seemingly driven largely by CMV exposure.

The cohort was made up of hundreds of healthy bone marrow donors. At the time of sampling, every cohort member was nominally healthy, though immune exposures that went unrecorded were likely present. The donor was CMV seropositive and belonged to the group of 250 to 300 seropositive cohort members. A peripheral blood sample was provided by each donor, and peripheral blood mononuclear cells were used for TCR beta sequencing. The Qiagen DNeasy Blood Extraction Kit was used to extract genomic DNA from the blood cell samples. V was cut back by 7 bases and J by 0 bases, leaving a gap of 9 bases between them. Including the terminal cysteine and phenylalanine, the CDR3 comprises 12 residues. Only the CDR3 DNA is retained, 36 bases long and in frame from the first base. CDR1 GTSNPN and CDR2 SVGIG were looked up in the germline V gene (reference sequence). Libraries were prepared through the immunoSEQ multiplex PCR assay. The multiplex PCR relied on a mix of 60 forward primers for TCR Vbeta segments and 13 reverse primers for TCR Jbeta segments. The CDR3 region of rearranged TCR beta genes was amplified from genomic DNA by a multiplex PCR assay. The Illumina HiSeq System was used to sequence the amplified TCR beta libraries as 87-base-pair reads. The source study handled its data this way. Across the roughly 700 repertoires, a later analysis counted some 80 million unique TCR beta chains, some 11 million of which were shared by at least two donors. To remove PCR and sequencing errors, raw reads were error-corrected and collapsed into unique sequences using a nearest-neighbor algorithm that merged closely related sequences. V, D and J gene segments were assigned by aligning CDR3 sequences to IMGT reference sequences. For a sequence to be retained, at least a six-nucleotide match to both a V gene segment and a J gene segment was required. A rearrangement counted as productive if the CDR3 had no stop codons and remained in frame with V and J, and every other rearrangement counted as non-productive. Following IMGT convention, CDR3 was defined as the stretch from the second conserved V-encoded cysteine to the conserved J-encoded phenylalanine. Sequences without an unambiguous match to a single V gene segment were excluded from the earlier analysis of about 600 of the donors. In an earlier analysis of a few hundred of the donors, V segments were called functional above 56.7% productive rearrangements and were called segregating when the between-donor standard deviation exceeded 5%. A statistical classification framework was developed to diagnose cytomegalovirus status using the catalog of TCR beta chain sequences. V and J gene assignment, in a later analysis, came from comparing TCR nucleotide sequences with IMGT/GENE-DB human TR gene sequences. The TCRdist pipeline was used in a later analysis to assign CDR3 sequences and most-parsimonious VDJ recombination scenarios. In a later analysis, every TCR beta chain was defined by the combination of its CDR3 amino acid sequence and its V-gene family, and reads without a unique V-gene family were dropped. To address suspected cross-contamination and a sequencing artifact, a later analysis removed approximately 600 highly shared, low-generation-probability nucleotide sequences. In a later analysis, a clonal expansion index was calculated for each public chain from normalized within-repertoire ranks of inferred template counts. In a later analysis, generation probabilities were computed using a VDJ recombination model fitted to out-of-frame rearrangements, and the results were checked against IGoR. A later analysis scored TCR-TCR, TCR-HLA and TCR-CMV co-occurrence with hypergeometric tests, applying a repertoire-size bias correction to TCR pairs. A later analysis estimated false discovery rates by permuting HLA or CMV assignments 20 times. In a later analysis, co-occurring TCRs were grouped using DBSCAN, with TCRdist sequence similarity added in when clustering inside HLA-allele-positive subsets. Repertoires with fewer than 30,000 or more than 120,000 public chains, plus five repertoires with anomalous nucleotide sharing, were excluded from co-occurrence clustering. In TCRdb, the immuneACCESS table is reduced to in-frame sequences with V and J assigned. These tables do not hold every clone; where another copy was compared, an unresolved V gene accounts for under half, and the others remain unexplained. V, J and clone size are taken as reported in that table, and D and trimming were inferred from the DNA itself. This sample has some 150,000 clones in its table, and roughly four fifths of those were observed once. The ten largest make up around 1.9% of the sample.

This clone was recorded once. Its cognate antigen has yet to be identified. Base quality data are lacking; no much larger clone is found one base away. The clonotype comes from a woman in her twenties or thirties in good health and CMV-seropositive. Recombination joined TRBV30 with TRBJ1-2; matching of 5 bases hints at TRBD1 as the D gene. The sequenced material came from PBMCs. The nucleotide sequence reads as follows: TGTGCCTTACAGGTAGCTAACTATGGCTACACCTTC. Protein translation: CALQVANYGYTF.